The TCR beta chain described here comes from a study of OX40 agonist ivuxolimab in advanced cancers. Study background: It was permissible to have had prior anti-PD-1, anti-PD-L1 or anti-CTLA-4 therapy, and approximately 38% had some. The study's findings and limits: Within 6 weeks, CD4+ and CD8+ blood T cells expanded clonally at 0.1 to 3.0 mg/kg. The 0.1-3.0 mg/kg partial responders had among the lowest clonal expansion.

Points on this clone: Antigen unknown.

The table came from immunoSEQ multiplex PCR; TCRdb's copy has only in-frame clones and leaves some out. The table shows around 100,000 clones, with approximately 91% occurring only once. The length of the CDR3 is 16 residues. V was shortened by 3 bases and J by 2 bases, with 15 bases between the two germline ends. CDR1 is SEHNR and CDR2 is FQNEAQ in the germline V gene (reference sequence). Material: CD4+ or CD8+ T cells sorted from blood, obtained in a trial of the OX40 agonist ivuxolimab. The sequence was collected from an adult with an advanced solid tumor such as melanoma, head and neck, liver or kidney cancer. This chain connects TRBV7-9 to TRBJ2-3, with a weak D call TRBD2 (7 bases). CDR3 protein: CASSFGGGGTTDTQYF. The DNA for the CDR3 is TGTGCCAGCAGCTTCGGGGGAGGGGGGACCACAGATACGCAGTATTTT. Complete variable domain (other parts from reference TRBV7-9 and TRBJ2-3): DTGVSQNPRHKITKRGQNVTFRCDPISEHNRLYWYRQTLGQGPEFLTYFQNEAQLEKSRLLSDRFSAERPKGSFSTLEIQRTEQGDSAMYLCASSFGGGGTTDTQYFGPGTRLTVL.